The clone carrying this TCR beta chain was seen many times. Its antigen is unknown. TCRdb fed the reads into MiXCR, producing one record per CDR3 protein. Found here are around 300,000 distinct CDR3 sequences, around 9.5% of them singletons; the top ten hold over 3.5%. The data are from a study of T cell repertoires in cytomegalovirus infection. Study-wide background: Indications came from public TCR beta signatures; they pointed to CMV infection and to a matching HLA type.

The CDR3 has 14 amino acids. CDR1 is SNHLY and CDR2 is FYNNEI in the germline V gene. V was pared by 5 bases and J by 4 bases, with 7 bases of the junction left unmatched. Findings and caveats of the study: HLA-C-restricted CMV-specific TCR beta clonotypes prevailed in the ex vivo response. Cumulative frequency of public TCR beta families picked out carriers of CMV plus the relevant HLA.

Sequences were obtained from PBMCs. The TCR originated in a human donor in good health (CMV status not recorded). Some clones in this sample may be carry-over from other donors' samples. The chain recombines TRBV2 with TRBJ1-1; TRBD1 agrees at 7 bases. CDR3 DNA sequence: TGTGCCAGCAGTCGAACAGGGGTGGGCACTGAAGCTTTCTTT. Its translation: CASSRTGVGTEAFF.